This note documents a single TCR beta chain sequence. No antigen is known for it. Germline assignment: CDR1 SGHTA and CDR2 FQGNSA. The V segment lost 5 bases and the J segment 4 bases; nucleotides outside the gene matches: 11. This CDR3 contains 16 residues. These data originate in a study of T cell responses to AZD1222 COVID-19 vaccine. Study-wide findings and caveats: Breadth and depth of Spike-specific TCRs rose after two AZD1222 doses.

Method: immunoSEQ multiplex PCR; TCRdb's copy keeps in-frame clones and lacks some. The repertoire includes about 99,000 clones, roughly 87% of them detected once, and 4% to 5.5% sits in the top ten. This chain connects TRBV7-2 to TRBJ2-7; 10 bases align to TRBD2. The TCR sequence derives from an adult in good health. The sequencing used peripheral blood, collected on day 0 of AZD1222 vaccination. In nucleotides, the CDR3 is TGTGCCAGCAGCACCCACCTCCTAGCGGGGGTTTACGAGCAGTACTTC. Translation: CASSTHLLAGVYEQYF.